These 20 T cell receptor beta chains were sequenced from one sample in a study of T-cell memory formation after mild COVID-19. TCRdb used MiXCR to reprocess the 5' RACE reads, holding one entry per CDR3 protein. The sample holds more than 80,000 distinct CDR3 sequences, 9.5% to 15% seen once. Sequencing used PBMCs or a T cell subset sorted from them (not recorded which). These receptor sequences come from an adult woman who had mild COVID-19 (a few samples of this study predate the infection). Cell type and time point are not known.

This clonotype came up a few times. V gene TRBV4-1 combines with J gene TRBJ2-5; 7 nucleotides agree with TRBD2. Germline loops: CDR1 MGHRA, CDR2 YSYEKL. The trim removed 3 bases at V and 3 bases at J, leaving 1 base unmatched. The CDR3 consists of 13 residues. In DNA form, the CDR3 reads TGCGCCAGCAGCCATGCGGGGGAAGAGACCCAGTACTTC. The encoded protein is CASSHAGEETQYF.

In this sample, this clonotype turned up many times. The chain carries TRBV5-1 and TRBJ2-1; 7 nucleotides agree with TRBD2. The CDR3 consists of 16 residues. The germline CDR1 and CDR2 sequences are SGHRS and YFSETQ. J was trimmed by 4 bases and V by 1 base; bases with no gene match: 8. This CDR3 is CASSLYASGFYNEQFF. The DNA of the CDR3 is TGCGCCAGCAGCTTGTATGCTAGCGGCTTTTACAATGAGCAGTTCTTC.

This clonotype showed up just a few times. The rearrangement links TRBV7-9 to TRBJ1-1; D unclear. The CDR3 covers 14 residues. The germline CDR1 and CDR2 sequences are SEHNR and FQNEAQ (reference sequence). Deletions cut 4 bases from V and 1 base from J, with 10 bases between. The CDR3 DNA sequence: TGTGCCAGCAGCTCGCCGTCCGCGAACACTGAAGCTTTCTTT. Translation gives CASSSPSANTEAFF. Drawing the rest from reference TRBV7-9 and TRBJ1-1, the complete variable domain is DTGVSQNPRHKITKRGQNVTFRCDPISEHNRLYWYRQTLGQGPEFLTYFQNEAQLEKSRLLSDRFSAERPKGSFSTLEIQRTEQGDSAMYLCASSSPSANTEAFFGQGTRLTVV.

The chain joins TRBV10-3 to TRBJ2-1, with D unresolved. The V end lost 3 bases, the J end lost 5 bases, and 14 bases lay between the germline ends. Per germline, CDR1 ENHRY and CDR2 SYGVKD. The CDR3 runs 15 residues. CDR3 in amino acids: CAISEDLEYNNEQFF. For the CDR3, the DNA is TGTGCCATCAGTGAAGACCTGGAGTACAACAATGAGCAGTTCTTC.

The table lists this clonotype with a few counts. DNA of the CDR3: TGTGCCAGCAGTCACGAACTAGTGGGCGAGCAGTACTTC. Translation gives CASSHELVGEQYF. The rearrangement joins TRBV7-9 to TRBJ2-7, with TRBD2 as a possible D gene (5 bases). Germline CDR1 is SEHNR and CDR2 is FQNEAQ (reference sequence). The CDR3 sequence is 13 residues long. V was pared by 6 bases and J by 6 bases, with 15 bases between.

The chain carries TRBV7-6 and TRBJ2-7; D remains ambiguous. Trimming left V 6 bases short and J 3 bases short, with 15 bases between. Germline V gives CDR1 SGHVS, CDR2 FNYEAQ. The CDR3 contains 14 residues. This chain's CDR3 is CASRPQETDYEQYF. The CDR3 DNA sequence: TGTGCCAGCAGGCCTCAGGAAACCGACTACGAGCAGTACTTC.

The table lists this clonotype with a few counts. The chain is built from TRBV3-1 and TRBJ2-3; the D gene is possibly TRBD2 (5 bases). Germline V lookup: CDR1 LGHDT, CDR2 YNNKEL (reference sequence). CDR3 size: 17 residues. Trimming removed 1 base at V and 0 bases at J, with 14 bases between. CDR3 nucleotides: TGTGCCAGCAGCCAAGGCGAGCGGATTTCTAGCACAGATACGCAGTATTTT. The encoded protein is CASSQGERISSTDTQYF.

The CDR3 spells CSFWGTEAFF. CDR3 sequence (DNA): TGCAGCTTTTGGGGGACTGAAGCTTTCTTT. The chain is built from TRBV29-1 and TRBJ1-1; D is possibly TRBD1 (5 bases). Germline assignment: CDR1 SQVTM and CDR2 ANQGSEA. Trimming stripped 8 bases from V and 5 bases from J, with 9 bases between. The CDR3 totals 10 residues.

This clonotype occurred a few times. This chain links TRBV24-1 with TRBJ1-1; 10 bases agree with TRBD1. J was trimmed by 7 bases and V by 7 bases; bases with no gene match: 8. This CDR3 contains 14 residues. Germline CDR1 is KGHDR and CDR2 is SFDVKD. The CDR3 coding sequence is TGTGCCACCAGGGAGACAGGGGGCTATAATGAAGCTTTCTTT. Its protein is CATRETGGYNEAFF.

The chain carries TRBV4-3 and TRBJ2-3; D remains unclear. The CDR3 is 13 amino acids. V was trimmed by 4 bases and J by 4 bases, leaving 9 bases between them. Per germline, CDR1 LGHNA and CDR2 YSLEER. CDR3 nucleotides: TGCGCCAGCAGCCGTATACTCGCAGATACGCAGTATTTT. Encoded protein: CASSRILADTQYF.

This clonotype was counted between two and nine times. V gene TRBV9 combines with J gene TRBJ1-1; D possibly corresponds to TRBD1 (5 bases). Trimming shortened V by 0 bases and J by 0 bases, and 9 bases separated the two germline ends. The CDR3 sequence is 15 residues long. CDR1 is SGDLS and CDR2 is YYNGEE in the germline V gene. The CDR3 region is CASSVAGLLNTEAFF. CDR3 DNA sequence: TGTGCCAGCAGCGTAGCGGGACTCTTGAACACTGAAGCTTTCTTT.

This chain links TRBV6-2 or TRBV6-3 with TRBJ2-1; the D is unclear. V lost 4 bases and J lost 8, with 18 bases in between. The CDR3 covers 15 residues. The germline CDR1 and CDR2 sequences are MNHEY and SVGEGT. In nucleotides, the CDR3 is TGTGCCAGCAGTTCTGCACGCAACCAGGTCGATGAGCAGTTCTTC. This gives the protein CASSSARNQVDEQFF.

This clonotype was seen at least ten times. The chain carries TRBV27 and TRBJ2-7; 7 positions match TRBD1. V lost 5 bases to trimming and J lost 3 bases; unmatched junction nucleotides: 13. CDR1 MNHEY and CDR2 SMNVEV come from the germline V gene (reference sequence). The CDR3 has 16 amino acids. The CDR3 region is CASSLASGTEFYEQYF. CDR3 coding DNA: TGTGCCAGCAGTCTCGCCTCCGGGACAGAATTCTACGAGCAGTACTTC.

This clonotype was found a few times. V and J are TRBV4-1 and TRBJ1-1; TRBD1 agrees at 7 bases. This CDR3 region has 14 residues. In germline, CDR1 is MGHRA, CDR2 YSYEKL. V shed 4 bases and J 11 bases; nucleotides not matched to a gene: 13. CDR3 nucleotide sequence: TGCGCCAGCAGCCCGCAAAGGGGACAGTTTGGGGCTTTCTTT. Its translation: CASSPQRGQFGAFF.

The chain recombines TRBV12-3 or TRBV12-4 with TRBJ2-7, with D perhaps TRBD1 (5 bases). This CDR3 has 13 amino acids. V was trimmed by 5 bases and J by 4 bases, leaving 12 bases between them. The chain's CDR3 is CASSPIDSYEQYF. In nucleotides, the CDR3 is TGTGCCAGCAGTCCGATTGACAGTTACGAGCAGTACTTC.

V usage is TRBV7-2 and J usage is TRBJ2-5; D perhaps matches TRBD1 (8 bases). Germline V CDR1 and CDR2: SGHTA, FQGNSA. Trimming took 6 bases from V and 5 from J, leaving 13 bases between them. The CDR3 is 13 amino acids. The DNA for the CDR3 is TGTGCCAGCAGACTACAGGGGGGGGAGACCCAGTACTTC. Protein product: CASRLQGGETQYF. The complete variable domain, with remaining parts taken from reference TRBV7-2 and TRBJ2-5, reads GAGVSQSPSNKVTEKGKDVELRCDPISGHTALYWYRQSLGQGLEFLIYFQGNSAPDKSGLPSDRFSAERTGGSVSTLTIQRTQQEDSAVYLCASRLQGGETQYFGPGTRLLVL.

V gene TRBV6-2 or TRBV6-3 combines with J gene TRBJ2-3; 8 bases are shared with TRBD2. V trimming: 2 bases; J trimming: 1 base; junction bases outside the gene matches: 5. Germline-derived CDR1 and CDR2 are MNHEY and SVGEGT. The CDR3 runs to 16 residues. CDR3 sequence reads: CASSYDAGGGTDTQYF. Written as DNA, the CDR3 is TGTGCCAGCAGTTACGACGCGGGAGGCGGCACAGATACGCAGTATTTT.

The sample holds one count of this clonotype. This chain connects TRBV15 to TRBJ2-1; tentative D call: TRBD1 (6 bases). Germline CDR1 is LNHNV and CDR2 is YYDKDF (reference sequence). Trimming left V 0 bases short and J 9 bases short, with 9 bases between. The CDR3 extends over 13 amino acids. The CDR3 protein is CATSRDRGREQFF. Written as DNA, the CDR3 is TGTGCCACCAGCAGAGACAGGGGTCGTGAGCAGTTCTTC.

The V call is TRBV7-9, the J call TRBJ2-7; D is possibly TRBD1 (6 bases). The CDR3 loop spans 15 amino acids. Trimming pared 5 bases from V and 2 bases from J, leaving 16 bases between. The V gene's germline CDR1 is SEHNR and CDR2 FQNEAQ (reference sequence). In nucleotides, the CDR3 is TGTGCCAGCAGCCCCACGGACAGATGGCCCTACGAGCAGTACTTC. Its protein product is CASSPTDRWPYEQYF. Complete variable domain (other parts from reference TRBV7-9 and TRBJ2-7): DTGVSQNPRHKITKRGQNVTFRCDPISEHNRLYWYRQTLGQGPEFLTYFQNEAQLEKSRLLSDRFSAERPKGSFSTLEIQRTEQGDSAMYLCASSPTDRWPYEQYFGPGTRLTVT.

This clonotype was observed a few times. The V and J genes are TRBV7-8 and TRBJ2-3, with 9 bases fitting TRBD2. V was pared by 2 bases and J by 4 bases, with 10 bases of the junction left unmatched. The CDR3 extends over 17 amino acids. The germline gives CDR1 SGHVS, CDR2 FQNEAQ. The DNA for the CDR3 is TGTGCCAGCAGCTTAAGGGCTGGCGGGAGGGAATCAGATACGCAGTATTTT. Its translation: CASSLRAGGRESDTQYF. Full variable domain (remainder filled in from reference TRBV7-8 and TRBJ2-3): GAGVSQSPRYKVAKRGQDVALRCDPISGHVSLFWYQQALGQGPEFLTYFQNEAQLDKSGLPSDRFFAERPEGSVSTLKIQRTQQEDSAVYLCASSLRAGGRESDTQYFGPGTRLTVL.